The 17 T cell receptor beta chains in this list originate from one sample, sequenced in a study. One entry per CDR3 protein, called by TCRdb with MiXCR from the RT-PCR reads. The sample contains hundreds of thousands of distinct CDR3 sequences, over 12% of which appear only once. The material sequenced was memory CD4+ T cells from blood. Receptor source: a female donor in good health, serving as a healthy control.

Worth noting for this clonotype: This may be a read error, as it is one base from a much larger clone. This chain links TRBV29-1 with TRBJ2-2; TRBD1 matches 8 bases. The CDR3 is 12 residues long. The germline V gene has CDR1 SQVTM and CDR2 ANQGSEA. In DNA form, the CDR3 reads TGCAGCGTGGGACAGGTGAACGGGAAGCTGTTTTTT. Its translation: CSVGQVNGKLFF.

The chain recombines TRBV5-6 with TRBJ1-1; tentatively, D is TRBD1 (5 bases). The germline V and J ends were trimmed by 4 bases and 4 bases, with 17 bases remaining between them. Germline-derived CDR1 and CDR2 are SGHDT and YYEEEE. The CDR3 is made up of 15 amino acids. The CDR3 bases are TGTGCCAGCAGCCTATCCGGGACGGAGGCCACTGAAGCTTTCTTT. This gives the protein CASSLSGTEATEAFF.

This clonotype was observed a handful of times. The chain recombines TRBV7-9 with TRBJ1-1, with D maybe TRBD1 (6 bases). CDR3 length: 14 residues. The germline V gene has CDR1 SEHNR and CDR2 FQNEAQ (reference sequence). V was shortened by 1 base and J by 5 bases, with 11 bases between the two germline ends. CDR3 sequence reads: CASSLVTGMTEAFF. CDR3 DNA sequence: TGTGCCAGCAGCTTAGTTACAGGGATGACTGAAGCTTTCTTT.

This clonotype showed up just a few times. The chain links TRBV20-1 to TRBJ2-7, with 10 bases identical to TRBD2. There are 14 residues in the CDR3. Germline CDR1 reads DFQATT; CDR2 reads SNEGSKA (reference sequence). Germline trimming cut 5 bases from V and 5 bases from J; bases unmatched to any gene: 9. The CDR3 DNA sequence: TGCAGTGCTGGACCGGGACTAGCGTCCCACGAGCAGTACTTC. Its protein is CSAGPGLASHEQYF.

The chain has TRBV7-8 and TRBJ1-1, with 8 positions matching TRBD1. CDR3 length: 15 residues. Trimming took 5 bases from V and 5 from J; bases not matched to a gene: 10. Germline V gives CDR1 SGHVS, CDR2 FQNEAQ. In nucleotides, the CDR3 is TGTGCCAGCAGCCCCCTAGGACAGGGCCGGACTGAAGCTTTCTTT. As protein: CASSPLGQGRTEAFF.

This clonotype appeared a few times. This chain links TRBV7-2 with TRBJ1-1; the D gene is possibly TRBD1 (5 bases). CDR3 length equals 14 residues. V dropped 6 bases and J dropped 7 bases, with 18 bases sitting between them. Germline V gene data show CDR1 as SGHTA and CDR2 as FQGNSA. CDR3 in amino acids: CASRRPTVGHEAFF. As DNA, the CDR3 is TGTGCCAGCAGACGCCCCACCGTGGGGCATGAAGCTTTCTTT. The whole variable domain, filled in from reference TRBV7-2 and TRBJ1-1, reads GAGVSQSPSNKVTEKGKDVELRCDPISGHTALYWYRQSLGQGLEFLIYFQGNSAPDKSGLPSDRFSAERTGGSVSTLTIQRTQQEDSAVYLCASRRPTVGHEAFFGQGTRLTVV.

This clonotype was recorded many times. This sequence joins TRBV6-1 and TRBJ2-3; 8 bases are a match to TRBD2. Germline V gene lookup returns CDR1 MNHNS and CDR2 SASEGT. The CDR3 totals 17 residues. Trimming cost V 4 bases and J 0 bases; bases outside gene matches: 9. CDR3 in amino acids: CASSARLAGSSTDTQYF. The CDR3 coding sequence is TGTGCCAGCAGTGCAAGGTTAGCGGGATCTAGCACAGATACGCAGTATTTT.

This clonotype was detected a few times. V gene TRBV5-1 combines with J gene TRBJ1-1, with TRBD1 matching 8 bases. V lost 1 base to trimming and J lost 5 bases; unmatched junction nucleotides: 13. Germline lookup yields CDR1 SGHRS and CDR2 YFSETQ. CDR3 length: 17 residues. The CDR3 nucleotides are TGCGCCAGCAGCTTGACGCCTGTAGACAGGGGAGGGACTGAAGCTTTCTTT. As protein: CASSLTPVDRGGTEAFF. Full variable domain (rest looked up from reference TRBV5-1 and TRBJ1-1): KAGVTQTPRYLIKTRGQQVTLSCSPISGHRSVSWYQQTPGQGLQFLFEYFSETQRNKGNFPGRFSGRQFSNSRSEMNVSTLELGDSALYLCASSLTPVDRGGTEAFFGQGTRLTVV.

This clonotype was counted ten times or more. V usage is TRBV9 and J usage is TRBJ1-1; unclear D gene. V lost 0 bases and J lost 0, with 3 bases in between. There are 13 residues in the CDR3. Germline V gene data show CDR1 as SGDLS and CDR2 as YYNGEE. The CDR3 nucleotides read TGTGCCAGCAGCGTAGCCTTGAACACTGAAGCTTTCTTT. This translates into CASSVALNTEAFF.

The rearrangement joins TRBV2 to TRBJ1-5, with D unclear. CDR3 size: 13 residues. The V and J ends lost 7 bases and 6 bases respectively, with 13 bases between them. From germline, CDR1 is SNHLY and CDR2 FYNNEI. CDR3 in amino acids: CASMVILGQPQHF. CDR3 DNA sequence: TGTGCCAGCATGGTAATTCTCGGTCAGCCCCAGCATTTT.

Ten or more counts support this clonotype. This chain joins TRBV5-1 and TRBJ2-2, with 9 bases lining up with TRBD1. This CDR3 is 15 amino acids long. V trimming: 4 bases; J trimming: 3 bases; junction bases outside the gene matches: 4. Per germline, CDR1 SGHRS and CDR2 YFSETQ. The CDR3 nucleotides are TGCGCCAGCAGCCGCCGGACAGGGGACACCGGGGAGCTGTTTTTT. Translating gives CASSRRTGDTGELFF.

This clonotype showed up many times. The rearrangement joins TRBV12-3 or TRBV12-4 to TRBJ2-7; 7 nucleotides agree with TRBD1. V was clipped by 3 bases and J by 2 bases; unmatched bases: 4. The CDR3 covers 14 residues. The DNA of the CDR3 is TGTGCCAGCAGTTTGGACAGGCCTCCCTACGAGCAGTACTTC. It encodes CASSLDRPPYEQYF.

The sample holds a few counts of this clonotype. In nucleotides, the CDR3 is TGTGCCAGCAGCTTGAGACAGGATTTGGGGCCCTTTAACACTGAAGCTTTCTTT. As protein: CASSLRQDLGPFNTEAFF. The chain couples TRBV5-5 to TRBJ1-1; perhaps TRBD1 as D (6 bases). This CDR3 has 18 amino acids. With 1 base removed from V and 2 bases from J, the gap between germline ends came to 21 bases. Germline V gives CDR1 SGHKS, CDR2 YYEKEE (reference sequence).

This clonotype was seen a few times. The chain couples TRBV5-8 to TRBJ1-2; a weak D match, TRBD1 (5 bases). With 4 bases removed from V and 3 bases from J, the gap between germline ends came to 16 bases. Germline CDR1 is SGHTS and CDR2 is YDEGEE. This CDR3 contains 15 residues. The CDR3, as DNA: TGTGCCAGCAGCATAGAACCGGGGCCCGACTATGGCTACACCTTC. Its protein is CASSIEPGPDYGYTF.

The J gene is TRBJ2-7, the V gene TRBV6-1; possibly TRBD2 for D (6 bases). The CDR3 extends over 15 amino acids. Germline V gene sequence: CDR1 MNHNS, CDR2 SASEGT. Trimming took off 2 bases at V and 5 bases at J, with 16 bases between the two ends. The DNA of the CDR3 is TGTGCCAGCAGTGAACCCGGGGGACCCCTCCACGAGCAGTACTTC. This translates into CASSEPGGPLHEQYF.

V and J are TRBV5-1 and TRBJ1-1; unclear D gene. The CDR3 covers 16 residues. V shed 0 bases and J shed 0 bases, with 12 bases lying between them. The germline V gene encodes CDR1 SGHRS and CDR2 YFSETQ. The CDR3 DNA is TGCGCCAGCAGCTTGGTAGCGGACTCGGTGAACACTGAAGCTTTCTTT. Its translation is CASSLVADSVNTEAFF.

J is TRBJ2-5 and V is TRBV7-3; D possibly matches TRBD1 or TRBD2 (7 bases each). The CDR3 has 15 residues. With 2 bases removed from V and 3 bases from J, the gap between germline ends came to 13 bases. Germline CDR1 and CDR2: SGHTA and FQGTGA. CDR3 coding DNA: TGTGCCAGCAGCTTAGGGTCAGGGGGGGAAGAGACCCAGTACTTC. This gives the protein CASSLGSGGEETQYF.